This TCR beta chain appears in the sequencing data of a study of cytomegalovirus exposure and HLA in healthy donors. Overall study results and limits: Relative to the approximately 700-donor mean, N-insertions were reportedly fewer in an Asian-associated ancestry cluster in a later analysis.

On this clone: Antigen specificity is unknown.

Use of 60 Vbeta and 13 Jbeta primers characterized the PCR. Measured with immunoSEQ multiplex PCR; TCRdb has only the in-frame clones, and not every one. This table holds approximately 150,000 clones, about 80% found once. J lost 3 bases, V lost 2 bases, and 4 bases had no gene match. Germline V CDR1 and CDR2: SGHDT, YYEEEE. The CDR3 is made up of 16 amino acids. The specimen sequenced was PBMCs. This sequence joins TRBV5-6 and TRBJ1-6, with 8 bases identical to TRBD1. The TCR was taken from a woman in her 50s in good health and CMV-seronegative. The CDR3 spells CASSFRTGSYNSPLHF. The DNA for the CDR3 is TGTGCCAGCAGCTTCAGGACAGGGAGCTATAATTCACCCCTCCACTTT.